This is a list of T cell receptor beta chains from one sample in a study of T cells in Graves' hyperthyroidism and ophthalmopathy. Each CDR3 protein gets one entry after TCRdb re-called the multiplex PCR reads with MiXCR. The sample carries tens of thousands of distinct CDR3 sequences, approximately 50% recorded once. Source material: blood. These receptors were obtained from a woman in her forties or fifties with Graves' hyperthyroidism that later progressed to Graves' ophthalmopathy. Both conserved end residues are trimmed from each CDR3.

J gene | V gene | CDR3 protein
TRBJ1-2 | TRBV7-6 | ASSPGTELRYGYT
TRBJ2-7 | TRBV5-1 | ASSATPQGGPYGQY
TRBJ2-1 | TRBV9 | ASRDTWGTGIHNEQF
TRBJ2-7 | TRBV6-1 | ASSEALAGGDEQY
TRBJ2-5 | TRBV5-1 | ASSASGTSGRISETQY
TRBJ2-5 | TRBV6-5 | ASSYRGTGGTQY
TRBJ2-7 | TRBV6-5 | ASSYSANSYEQY
TRBJ2-1 | TRBV5-1 | ASSLDRDSYNEQF
TRBJ2-1 | TRBV9 | ASSVWDRGGYNEQF
TRBJ1-2 | TRBV5-1 | ASSLGPHGENGYT
TRBJ2-5 | TRBV12-3/TRBV12-4 | ASAVAGRETQY
TRBJ2-3 | TRBV11-3 | ASSLGTSGRAGDTQY
TRBJ2-3 | TRBV20-1 | SARDPSGPWDTQY
TRBJ1-3 | TRBV12-3/TRBV12-4 | ASSFRVSGNTIY
TRBJ2-7 | TRBV18 | ASSPISGRTPEQY
TRBJ1-2 | TRBV2 | ASTGTPGYT
TRBJ2-1 | TRBV4-2 | ASSTGTSAKKEQF
TRBJ2-7 | TRBV7-2 | ASRLTSTSFEQY
TRBJ2-1 | TRBV20-1 | SARELGSTTQQF
TRBJ2-7 | TRBV20-1 | SAREQGEEQY
TRBJ1-2 | TRBV6-6 | ASSGPRGRSYGYT
TRBJ1-6 | TRBV7-6 | ASSLSYRGNSPLH
TRBJ1-4 | TRBV15 | ATSSLTGGREKLF
TRBJ2-7 | TRBV7-9 | ASSLLQGAYEQY
TRBJ1-1 | TRBV6-5 | ASSTNRGQDTEAF
TRBJ2-7 | TRBV7-2 | ASSLQGGNQPQQY
TRBJ2-1 | TRBV20-1 | SARDSGAGGPRDEQF
TRBJ2-3 | TRBV7-8 | ASSLGQGDGTDTQY
TRBJ1-2 | TRBV12-3/TRBV12-4 | VSSFQGANGYT
TRBJ2-3 | TRBV20-1 | SARKVTRGTDTQY
TRBJ1-2 | TRBV5-6 | AGSLRQGGGYT